This T cell receptor (beta chain) was profiled in a study of blood T cells in healthy people across ages. General study results and limits: Both higher diversity and more naive CD4+ cells marked long-lived donors when set against aged donors.

Germline CDR1 reads SNHLY; CDR2 reads FYNNEI. The CDR3 is 17 residues long. V gave up 6 bases and J gave up 0 bases, with 18 bases separating them. The sample providers were healthy Caucasian people from Russia, aged about 6 to 95. Through a sample-barcoded 5' primer and a J-beta primer mix, a second PCR was run for roughly 6 to 12 cycles. Tagging of each cDNA molecule was performed by a template-switch adaptor with 12 random nucleotides. TCRdb recomputed calls from the 5' RACE reads with MiXCR, one row per CDR3 protein. Among 850,000 to 1,000,000 distinct CDR3 sequences listed, about 51% were seen once. This clonotype was counted only a few times. Its antigen is unknown.

This chain links TRBV2 with TRBJ2-4; D not certain. The sequence derives from a woman in her sixties in good health. Material: blood. CDR3 residues: CASSDPTQLLAKNIQYF. DNA of the CDR3: TGTGCCAGCAGCGACCCTACTCAGCTTCTAGCCAAAAACATTCAGTACTTC.